This record covers a single T cell receptor beta chain. Sequencing targeted TCR beta in blood CD8+ and CD4+ T cells. The entry originates in a study of CD8 T cells in Susac syndrome. Trimming cost V 10 bases and J 3 bases, with 16 bases left between them. The CDR3 length is 13 residues. Reverse transcription of roughly 0.5 to 1 ug RNA used random hexamers. Amplification of TCR beta CDR3 spanned 54 Vbeta and 13 Jbeta via immunoSEQ multiplex PCR. One entry per CDR3 protein results from TCRdb running MiXCR on the immunoSEQ multiplex PCR reads. The table includes 200,000 or so distinct CDR3 sequences, roughly 95% detected once.

Sequencing used CD4+ T cells from PBMCs. The chain employs TRBV12-3 or TRBV12-4 and TRBJ2-7; D might be TRBD1 or TRBD2, each matching 5 bases. This TCR was recovered from a human donor with multiple sclerosis. CDR3 DNA sequence: TGTGCCACCAAACAAGAGGGGAACTACGAGCAGTACTTC. Amino acid sequence: CATKQEGNYEQYF.